These T cell receptor beta chains were read from a single sample in a study of CD8 T cells in ankylosing spondylitis. TCRdb ran MiXCR on the 5' RACE reads and lists one entry per CDR3 protein. This sample has some 200,000 distinct CDR3 sequences; more than 10% occur once, and the top ten carry approximately 16%. The source material was blood, either unsorted or a sorted T cell fraction (not recorded which). Receptor source: a male donor with ankylosing spondylitis or in good health (not recorded which). Each CDR3 is given with its conserved first and last residue. D genes are given only for firm matches. Clone size is shown for a subset of rows, as once, few, many or a class of expanded clone.

cdr3_nt: TGTGCCAGCAGCTTTGGCCTCGAGGGCACTGAAGCTTTCTTT; cdr3_aa: CASSFGLEGTEAFF; v_call: TRBV7-2; clone_size: NA; d_call: NA; j_call: TRBJ1-1
cdr3_nt: TGCGCCAGCAGCCACTTCACGGGCCACGAGCAGTACTTC; cdr3_aa: CASSHFTGHEQYF; v_call: TRBV4-1; clone_size: few; d_call: NA; j_call: TRBJ2-7
cdr3_nt: TGTGCCAGCAGTTTCTCTGCTGGGACTGCCGACGAGCAGTACTTC; cdr3_aa: CASSFSAGTADEQYF; v_call: TRBV27; clone_size: few; d_call: NA; j_call: TRBJ2-7
cdr3_nt: TGCAGCGCTTTCTCCACCTCGCCCCCCTACGAGCAGTACTTC; cdr3_aa: CSAFSTSPPYEQYF; v_call: TRBV29-1; clone_size: NA; d_call: NA; j_call: TRBJ2-7
cdr3_nt: TGTGCCAGCAGTAGGACTAGCGGGGTGTACAATGAGCAGTTCTTC; cdr3_aa: CASSRTSGVYNEQFF; v_call: TRBV12-3/TRBV12-4; clone_size: few; d_call: TRBD2; j_call: TRBJ2-1
cdr3_nt: TGTGCCAGCAGCTTTGGTGACAGGGGCCCTGAATTGAACACTGAAGCTTTCTTT; cdr3_aa: CASSFGDRGPELNTEAFF; v_call: TRBV5-6; clone_size: many; d_call: TRBD1; j_call: TRBJ1-1
cdr3_nt: TGTGCCAGCAGGGATACCGGGGCGTATGAAAAACTGTTTTTT; cdr3_aa: CASRDTGAYEKLFF; v_call: TRBV7-9; clone_size: few; d_call: NA; j_call: TRBJ1-4
cdr3_nt: TGTGCCAGCAGTAAGATTGCAGATACGCAGTATTTT; cdr3_aa: CASSKIADTQYF; v_call: TRBV5-6; clone_size: NA; d_call: NA; j_call: TRBJ2-3
cdr3_nt: TGTGCCAGCAGTTTAGGGGGAACCTCCTACAATGAGCAGTTCTTC; cdr3_aa: CASSLGGTSYNEQFF; v_call: TRBV12-3/TRBV12-4; clone_size: few; d_call: NA; j_call: TRBJ2-1
cdr3_nt: TGTGCCAGCAGCTTGGGGCAGTCAGCCTACGAGCAGTACTTC; cdr3_aa: CASSLGQSAYEQYF; v_call: TRBV7-9; clone_size: NA; d_call: NA; j_call: TRBJ2-7
cdr3_nt: TGCGCCAGCAGCATAGGGACAGGGGTCTACGAGCAGTACTTC; cdr3_aa: CASSIGTGVYEQYF; v_call: TRBV5-1; clone_size: many; d_call: TRBD1; j_call: TRBJ2-7
cdr3_nt: TGCTGCGCTGGTGGGTGGGGACTAGCGGGACCCCGGGATACGCAGTATTTT; cdr3_aa: CCAGGWGLAGPRDTQYF; v_call: TRBV20-1; clone_size: NA; d_call: TRBD2; j_call: TRBJ2-3
cdr3_nt: TGTGCCAGCAGTGAAGGAGGTTGGAGCACAGATACGCAGTATTTT; cdr3_aa: CASSEGGWSTDTQYF; v_call: TRBV25-1; clone_size: many; d_call: NA; j_call: TRBJ2-3
cdr3_nt: TGTGCCAGCAGCCTACCGGGAGGGGTGGACGAGCAGTACTTC; cdr3_aa: CASSLPGGVDEQYF; v_call: TRBV7-8; clone_size: NA; d_call: TRBD2; j_call: TRBJ2-7
cdr3_nt: TGTGCCACCCTATCCCCGGGACTAGCAGCAGATACGCAGTATTTT; cdr3_aa: CATLSPGLAADTQYF; v_call: TRBV19; clone_size: once; d_call: TRBD2; j_call: TRBJ2-3
cdr3_nt: TGTGCCAGCAGCGAGGCGCGGTCTGAAGCTTTCTTT; cdr3_aa: CASSEARSEAFF; v_call: TRBV7-9; clone_size: many; d_call: NA; j_call: TRBJ1-1
cdr3_nt: TGCAGTGCACGAAGGAACTCCGGGTATGAGCAGTTCTTC; cdr3_aa: CSARRNSGYEQFF; v_call: TRBV20-1; clone_size: many; d_call: NA; j_call: TRBJ2-1
cdr3_nt: TGCAGTGCTAGACGGGCTTTGGACGACTATGGCTACACCTTC; cdr3_aa: CSARRALDDYGYTF; v_call: TRBV20-1; clone_size: few; d_call: NA; j_call: TRBJ1-2
cdr3_nt: TGCAGTGCCTCAAAAATTACTAGCGGGTCAGTAAGGAATGAGCAGTTCTTC; cdr3_aa: CSASKITSGSVRNEQFF; v_call: TRBV20-1; clone_size: NA; d_call: TRBD2; j_call: TRBJ2-1
cdr3_nt: TGTGCCAGCAGCGCTAGCGGGACCGAGCAGTACTTC; cdr3_aa: CASSASGTEQYF; v_call: TRBV6-5; clone_size: few; d_call: TRBD2; j_call: TRBJ2-7
cdr3_nt: TGTGCCAGCAGCTTAGGCCTAGCGGGGAGAGATACGCAGTATTTT; cdr3_aa: CASSLGLAGRDTQYF; v_call: TRBV7-8; clone_size: NA; d_call: TRBD2; j_call: TRBJ2-3
cdr3_nt: TGTGCCAGCAGCTCATTACGCGAGCAGTACTTC; cdr3_aa: CASSSLREQYF; v_call: TRBV5-6; clone_size: NA; d_call: NA; j_call: TRBJ2-7
cdr3_nt: TGTGCCAGCAGATGGCGGGGACAGGGGGCCCACGAGCAGTACTTC; cdr3_aa: CASRWRGQGAHEQYF; v_call: TRBV27; clone_size: once; d_call: TRBD1; j_call: TRBJ2-7
cdr3_nt: TGTGCCAGCAGTGAGGAGGGAAGGGACAGTTCAATCAATGAGCAGTTCTTC; cdr3_aa: CASSEEGRDSSINEQFF; v_call: TRBV6-1; clone_size: few; d_call: NA; j_call: TRBJ2-1